This passage covers 14 T cell receptor beta chains from one sample sequenced in a study of blood T cell repertoires in COVID-19. TCRdb's table, derived via immunoSEQ multiplex PCR, lists solely in-frame clones and lacks some. The data contain 250,000 or so clones, more than 70% of them seen just once; the ten biggest clones take up roughly 6.3%. The sample taken for sequencing was peripheral blood. These receptors were obtained from a young woman with COVID-19, enrolled during active disease.

The V gene is TRBV5-6, the J gene TRBJ2-7, with 8 bases fitting TRBD2. There are 14 residues in the CDR3. Germline trimming cut 4 bases from V and 6 bases from J; bases unmatched to any gene: 9. Germline lookup yields CDR1 SGHDT and CDR2 YYEEEE. CDR3 DNA sequence: TGTGCCAGCAGCCCGGGCGGGGGGCTGGGCGAGCAGTACGTC. This encodes CASSPGGGLGEQYV.

This rearrangement joins TRBV9 to TRBJ2-1, with TRBD2 identical over 12 bases. This CDR3 is built from 16 residues. Germline loops: CDR1 SGDLS, CDR2 YYNGEE. V dropped 3 bases and J dropped 9; count of bases not matched to a gene: 10. The DNA for the CDR3 is TGTGCCAGCAGCGCAACTAGCGGGGGGATACCAGGTGAGCAGTTCTTC. It specifies CASSATSGGIPGEQFF.

The chain is built from TRBV5-5 and TRBJ1-2, with 9 bases aligning to TRBD1. This CDR3 spans 15 amino acids. Germline V gene data show CDR1 as SGHKS and CDR2 as YYEKEE (reference sequence). The V gene end was trimmed by 4 bases and the J gene end by 2 bases; junction bases not matched to a gene: 6. The CDR3 bases are TGTGCCAGCAGCCTGGAAGGACAGGGGAACTATGGCTACACCTTC. Amino acid sequence: CASSLEGQGNYGYTF.

This clone was picked up one time. The CDR3 here is CASSLGTSPRMAFF. The CDR3 nucleotides read TGTGCCAGCAGCCTCGGGACTAGCCCACGAATGGCGTTCTTC. The chain carries TRBV3-1 (or the pseudogene TRBV3-2) and TRBJ2-1; 9 positions match TRBD2. CDR1 and CDR2 (germline): LGHDT, YNNKEL (reference sequence). Trimming cost V 4 bases and J 15 bases; bases outside gene matches: 13. This CDR3 spans 14 amino acids.

The rearrangement links TRBV19 to TRBJ2-5; tentatively, D is TRBD1 (5 bases). V was shortened by 3 bases and J by 6 bases, with 17 bases between the two germline ends. This CDR3 contains 15 residues. CDR1 is LNHDA, CDR2 SQIVND, per germline (reference sequence). The CDR3 DNA reads TGTGCCAGTAGTATGCCAGGGAACAGTAGAAAGACCCAGTACTTC. Protein sequence: CASSMPGNSRKTQYF.

V gene TRBV27 combines with J gene TRBJ2-1; unclear D gene. Germline V gene data show CDR1 as MNHEY and CDR2 as SMNVEV (reference sequence). The CDR3 has 12 residues. The V gene lost 2 bases and the J gene lost 7 bases, with 6 bases spanning the gap. Here the CDR3 reads CASSLLGNEQFF. CDR3 coding DNA: TGTGCCAGCAGTTTACTCGGTAATGAGCAGTTCTTC.

The gene calls are TRBV19 and TRBJ1-2; 7 bases map to TRBD1. Germline-derived CDR1 and CDR2 are LNHDA and SQIVND (reference sequence). CDR3 length: 13 residues. V gave up 7 bases and J gave up 0 bases; unmatched junction bases: 2. CDR3 region: CASIDRANYGYTF. DNA for the CDR3: TGTGCCAGTATCGACAGGGCTAACTATGGCTACACCTTC.

This chain connects TRBV7-6 to TRBJ1-6; a possible D gene is TRBD1 (6 bases). This CDR3 contains 15 residues. Per the germline V gene, CDR1 is SGHVS and CDR2 is FNYEAQ. Trimming removed 1 base from V and 5 bases from J, with 9 bases in between. The CDR3 loop is CASSLGGQNNSPLHF. The CDR3 bases are TGTGCCAGCAGCTTAGGGGGACAAAATAATTCACCCCTCCACTTT.

V and J are TRBV6-2 or TRBV6-3 and TRBJ2-1, with 8 bases that match TRBD2. In germline, CDR1 is MNHEY, CDR2 SVGEGT. The CDR3 is 14 residues long. J lost 7 bases, V lost 2 bases, and 4 bases had no gene match. The CDR3 is CASSYAAGGNEQFF. In DNA form, the CDR3 reads TGTGCCAGCAGTTACGCGGCGGGAGGTAATGAGCAGTTCTTC.

The chain is built from TRBV7-2 and TRBJ2-2, with TRBD1 matching 8 bases. This CDR3 spans 15 amino acids. Germline trimming cut 7 bases from V and 2 bases from J; bases unmatched to any gene: 6. The germline V gene has CDR1 SGHTA and CDR2 FQGNSA. As DNA, the CDR3 is TGTGCCAGCATATGGGGACAGGCAAACACCGGGGAGCTGTTTTTT. It specifies CASIWGQANTGELFF.

The chain couples TRBV7-2 to TRBJ1-1, with D possibly TRBD1 on 5 matching bases. V was trimmed by 6 bases and J by 2 bases, leaving 16 bases between them. The CDR3 contains 15 residues. Germline V gene sequence: CDR1 SGHTA, CDR2 FQGNSA. The CDR3 nucleotides are TGTGCCAGCAGGCCCTGGGGCGTGACCAACACTGAAGCTTTCTTT. The encoded protein is CASRPWGVTNTEAFF.

The V gene is TRBV5-8, the J gene TRBJ2-7, with D possibly TRBD1 on 6 matching bases. CDR3 length equals 13 residues. Trimming took 4 bases from V and 1 from J, leaving 9 bases between them. Germline-derived CDR1 and CDR2 are SGHTS and YDEGEE. Here the CDR3 DNA reads TGTGCCAGCAGCCCTGGACAGTCCTACGAGCAGTACGTC. Residues: CASSPGQSYEQYV.

This sequence joins TRBV19 and TRBJ1-6; D not resolved. The CDR3 is made up of 13 amino acids. CDR1 and CDR2 (germline): LNHDA, SQIVND (reference sequence). The V end was cut by 11 bases, the J end by 7 bases, with 15 bases between. The CDR3 nucleotides read TGTGCCGCCGCGACATCTTTCAATTCACCCCTCCACTTT. It translates to CAAATSFNSPLHF.

J is TRBJ2-5 and V is TRBV9; maybe TRBD1 (5 bases). This CDR3 contains 17 residues. The V end was cut by 4 bases, the J end by 3 bases, with 22 bases between. From germline, CDR1 is SGDLS and CDR2 YYNGEE. This CDR3 reads CASSPVSGLGRKETQYF. In DNA, the CDR3 is TGTGCCAGCAGCCCCGTGTCAGGGTTGGGTCGCAAAGAGACCCAGTACTTC.